Listed below are T cell receptor beta chains from one sample, sequenced in a study of blood T cell repertoires in COVID-19. Only in-frame clones appear in the TCRdb table, and some are missing; sequencing was by immunoSEQ multiplex PCR. The sample shows about 250,000 clones, about 82% of them seen only once. Sequencing was performed on PBMCs or T cells enriched from blood (not recorded which). These receptors were taken from a woman in her forties or fifties with acute COVID-19. Both conserved end residues are part of each CDR3. D genes are given only for firm matches. For some rows the clone size is stated as once, few or many, or as a class when expanded; others skip it.

TRBJ2-7	TRBV5-1	-	TRBD1	TGCGCCAGCAGCCTTGAGGGACAGGGGTTCTACGAGCAGTACTTC	CASSLEGQGFYEQYF
TRBJ1-6	TRBV7-9	-	-	TGTGCCAGCAGCTTAGCCCAGGGTGATTCACCCCTCCACTTT	CASSLAQGDSPLHF
TRBJ2-7	TRBV6-2/TRBV6-3	-	-	TGTGCCAGCAGTTACTCAGATGCAGGAACCTACGAGCAGTACTTC	CASSYSDAGTYEQYF
TRBJ1-2	TRBV6-6	-	-	TGTGCCAGCAGTACTCCGGGACAAGGTTACTATGGCTACACCTTC	CASSTPGQGYYGYTF
TRBJ1-5	TRBV9	-	-	TGTGCCAGCAGCGTGGGGCCTGGGGGCAATCAGCCCCAGCATTTT	CASSVGPGGNQPQHF
TRBJ2-3	TRBV4-3	-	-	TGCGCCAGCAGCCAAGATCGAGTCCCTACAGATACGCAGTATTTT	CASSQDRVPTDTQYF
TRBJ1-1	TRBV12-5	-	-	TGTGCTAGTGGTTTATTTACAGCGGCTGAAGCTTTCTTT	CASGLFTAAEAFF
TRBJ1-1	TRBV20-1	few	-	TGCAGTGCTAGTCTACTGAACACTGAAGCTTTCTTT	CSASLLNTEAFF
TRBJ1-4	TRBV19	-	TRBD1	TGTGCCAGTAGAGGGGGCGCGGCAACTAATGAAAAACTGTTTTTT	CASRGGAATNEKLFF
TRBJ1-6	TRBV12-3/TRBV12-4	-	-	TGTGCCAGCAGTGCAACAGGTAGGCCCCTCCACTTT	CASSATGRPLHF
TRBJ1-1	TRBV11-3	-	-	TGTGCCAGCAGCTTGTCAGTGAACACTGAAGCTTTCTTT	CASSLSVNTEAFF
TRBJ1-1	TRBV5-1	-	-	TGCGCCAGCAGCTTGGCAGGCGGAGGGAACACTGAAGCTTTCTTT	CASSLAGGGNTEAFF
TRBJ2-1	TRBV4-3	-	-	TGCGCCAGCAGCCAAGACTCTGGTCTAGCTGCCTACAATGAGCAGTTCTTC	CASSQDSGLAAYNEQFF
TRBJ2-3	TRBV7-9	-	-	TGTGCCAGCAGCCCACCGGGTAGCCCCGGGGATACGCAGTATTTT	CASSPPGSPGDTQYF
TRBJ1-5	TRBV5-1	few	-	TGCGCCAGCAGCTTGGCCGGGGAGCCCCTCCAGCCCCAGCATTTT	CASSLAGEPLQPQHF
TRBJ2-3	TRBV19	-	-	TGTGCCAGTAGTATTACAGGGCCTAGCACAGATACGCAGTATTTT	CASSITGPSTDTQYF
TRBJ2-1	TRBV7-9	-	TRBD2	TGTGCCAGCAGATTATCACCTAGCGGGGCTTACAATGAGCAGTTCTTC	CASRLSPSGAYNEQFF
TRBJ2-2	TRBV5-1	-	-	TGCGCCAGCAGAATCAGGGGCTCCACCGGGGAGCTGTTTTTT	CASRIRGSTGELFF
TRBJ2-2	TRBV19	-	TRBD2	TGTGCCAGTAGTATAGGAGCGGGGGGGACCGGGGAGCTGTTTTTT	CASSIGAGGTGELFF
TRBJ2-7	TRBV3-1/TRBV3-2	-	-	TGTGCCAGCAGCCCCCCACGGGGAGGTTCTCCCTACGAGCAGTACTTC	CASSPPRGGSPYEQYF
TRBJ1-4	TRBV6-2/TRBV6-3	once	-	TGTGCCAGCAGTTACCCCACCGGCGGGGCCGCAACTAATGAAAAACTGTTTTTT	CASSYPTGGAATNEKLFF
TRBJ2-6	TRBV7-8	-	-	TGTGCCAGTTATACTAGGGCTGGGGCCAACGTCCTGACTTTC	CASYTRAGANVLTF
TRBJ2-1	TRBV11-2	-	TRBD2	TGTGCCAGCAGCTCCGGGACTAGCGCCAAAAATGAGCAGTTCTTC	CASSSGTSAKNEQFF
TRBJ1-2	TRBV13	few	TRBD1	TGTGCCAGCAGCCTACGGGACAGCAACTATGGCTACACCTTC	CASSLRDSNYGYTF
TRBJ1-1	TRBV19	once	-	TGTGCCAGTAGTAGAGGCTGGGCCCAGGGGAACACCATGAACACTGAAGCTTTCTTT	CASSRGWAQGNTMNTEAFF
TRBJ1-3	TRBV6-5	-	-	TGTGCCAGCAGTCGACAGCCATGGGGAAACACCATATATTTT	CASSRQPWGNTIYF
TRBJ2-7	TRBV27	-	TRBD1	TGTGCCAGCAGTTTTACAGGGGCCTACGAGCAGTACTTC	CASSFTGAYEQYF
TRBJ1-1	TRBV30	once	TRBD1	TGTGCCGCCACGACAGGGGAAGACACTGAAGCTTTCTTT	CAATTGEDTEAFF
TRBJ2-1	TRBV11-2	-	TRBD2	TGTGCCAGCAGCTCTTCGGCGGGGGGGCCGAGCTCCTACAATGAGCAGTTCTTC	CASSSSAGGPSSYNEQFF
TRBJ2-2	TRBV7-2	-	-	TGTGCCAGCAGCTTAGTCTCGGTCGGGGAGCTGTTTTTT	CASSLVSVGELFF
TRBJ1-2	TRBV19	once	TRBD1	TGTGCCAGTAGCGGATATGGGACAGGGGACCTGAATGGCTACACCTTC	CASSGYGTGDLNGYTF
TRBJ2-5	TRBV5-8	-	-	TGTGCCAGCAGCTTGGTTAGAGAGACCCAGTACTTC	CASSLVRETQYF
TRBJ1-2	TRBV9	-	TRBD1	TGTGCCAGCAGCTCGAGTAGACAGGGGGGTGGGTATGGCTACACCTTC	CASSSSRQGGGYGYTF
TRBJ1-2	TRBV10-3	once	-	TGTGCCATCAGTGAGGCGACAGGAAACTATGGCTACACCTTC	CAISEATGNYGYTF
TRBJ1-1	TRBV30	-	-	TGTGCCTGGAGGCAGGGAAAGACTGAAGCTTTCTTT	CAWRQGKTEAFF
TRBJ2-3	TRBV11-2	once	-	TGTGCCAGCAGCTTAGATCTCCTAGCTAGAGATACGCAGTATTTT	CASSLDLLARDTQYF
TRBJ2-1	TRBV4-2	-	TRBD1	TGTGCCAGCAGCCAAGATAGCCTCGGACAGGGTGACAATGAGCAGTTCTTC	CASSQDSLGQGDNEQFF
TRBJ2-1	TRBV9	few	-	TGTGCCAGCAGCGTAGTAGTCCAGGCCGATGAGCAGTTCTTC	CASSVVVQADEQFF
TRBJ1-1	TRBV2	-	TRBD1	TGTGCCAGCAGAGAGGGACAGGTCAACACTGAAGCTTTCTTT	CASREGQVNTEAFF
TRBJ2-7	TRBV5-1	-	-	TGCGCCAGCAGCTTACCCGGACAGTCCCTCGAGCAGTACTTC	CASSLPGQSLEQYF
TRBJ2-1	TRBV5-4	once	TRBD1	TGTGCCAGCAGCTTGGGACAGGGGGTCCCCTACAATGAGCAGTTCTTC	CASSLGQGVPYNEQFF
TRBJ2-1	TRBV2	-	TRBD1	TGTGCCAGCAGTGACCGGACAGGGGCTGGTGAGCAGTTCTTC	CASSDRTGAGEQFF
TRBJ1-5	TRBV11-2	-	-	TGTGCCAGCAGTACCGGGAGGGTGGATCAGCCCCAGCATTTT	CASSTGRVDQPQHF
TRBJ1-1	TRBV5-1	-	-	TGCGCCAGCAGCTTGTCGGGGGGTGGCACTGAAGCTTTCTTT	CASSLSGGGTEAFF
TRBJ1-2	TRBV9	-	TRBD1	TGTGCCAGCAGCCCAACAGGGGGTCAAACCCCGCTAAACTATGGCTACACCTTC	CASSPTGGQTPLNYGYTF
TRBJ1-2	TRBV6-6	once	TRBD1	TGTGCCAGCAGTTACTCCCGGGACAGGGTATCATATGGCTACACCTTC	CASSYSRDRVSYGYTF
TRBJ2-5	TRBV9	-	TRBD1	TGTGCCAGCAGCGTTTTCCCCGGACAGGGTGAGACCCAGTACTTC	CASSVFPGQGETQYF
TRBJ1-2	TRBV27	-	-	TGTGCCAGCAGTTCGGACAGACGCCTCGGTGGCTACACCTTC	CASSSDRRLGGYTF
TRBJ1-2	TRBV29-1	-	-	TGCAGCGTTGGGACACACTATGGCTACACCTTC	CSVGTHYGYTF
TRBJ1-2	TRBV19	-	TRBD1	TGTGCCAGTAGTATCTCTAGACAGGGGCCCTATGGCTACACCTTC	CASSISRQGPYGYTF
TRBJ2-1	TRBV5-4	-	-	TGTGCCAGCAGCGCCACGGGAGTTGATGACAATGAGCAGTTCTTC	CASSATGVDDNEQFF
TRBJ2-1	TRBV13	-	TRBD2	TGTGCCAGCAGCCTCCGGACTAGCGGGGGGGATGAGCAGTTCTTC	CASSLRTSGGDEQFF